The 5 T cell receptor beta chains below were found in one sample sequenced in a study of T cells expressing NK-cell markers. TCRdb reprocessed the 5' RACE reads; each CDR3 protein has one entry and no DNA is given. The sample holds about 460,000 distinct CDR3 sequences. The sequencing sample was made of blood T cells: a sorted CD56 or NKG2C T cell subset, CD4+ or CD8+ T cells, or bulk PBMC T cells (not recorded which). The receptors come from a woman aged 50 to 60 in good health.

V gene TRBV6-5 combines with J gene TRBJ1-1; the D call of TRBD1 rests on TCRdb alone, since no DNA is present to check it. The CDR3 length is 15 residues. Germline loops: CDR1 MNHEY, CDR2 SVGAGI. The CDR3 loop reads CASSLWGTGGTEAFF.

V and J are TRBV19 and TRBJ2-1; TCRdb's D gene call, TRBD2, goes unchecked for lack of DNA. The CDR3 totals 17 residues. CDR1 is LNHDA and CDR2 is SQIVND in the germline V gene (reference sequence). The CDR3 is CASYSGSRPSATGEQFF. The variable domain in full, with the rest retrieved from reference TRBV19 and TRBJ2-1, is DGGITQSPKYLFRKEGQNVTLSCEQNLNHDAMYWYRQDPGQGLRLIYYSQIVNDFQKGDIAEGYSVSREKKESFPLTVTSAQKNPTAFYLCASYSGSRPSATGEQFFGPGTRLTVL.

The rearrangement joins TRBV7-2 to TRBJ2-2; no DNA is available, so the TRBD1 call from TCRdb remains unchecked. Germline CDR1 is SGHTA and CDR2 is FQGNSA. The CDR3 runs to 15 residues. CDR3 residues: CASSARDRNTGELFF.

This rearrangement joins TRBV29-1 to TRBJ2-3; TCRdb lists TRBD1, though no DNA is available to test this call. Germline V CDR1 and CDR2: SQVTM, ANQGSEA. The CDR3 has 14 amino acids. The CDR3 here is CSVEPGTSADTQYF.

The CDR3 region is CASSQDWSLAGGLQETQYF. The rearrangement links TRBV4-2 to TRBJ2-5; TCRdb's D gene call, TRBD2, goes unchecked for lack of DNA. The germline V gene has CDR1 LGHNA and CDR2 YNFKEQ. The CDR3 runs to 19 residues.